This is a list of T cell receptor beta chains from one sample in a study of cytomegalovirus exposure and HLA in healthy donors. Measured with immunoSEQ multiplex PCR; TCRdb has only the in-frame clones, and not every one. Of around 100,000 clones in the sample, around three quarters were seen once. Sequenced sample: PBMCs. All receptors derive from a man aged 50 to 60 in good health and CMV-seropositive. Each CDR3 is given with its conserved first and last residue. Each record gives: J gene, V gene, clone size, D gene, CDR3 protein, CDR3 DNA. A D gene is named only where the DNA matches it firmly. Where a row states a size, it is once, few, many or the class of an expanded clone; other rows omit it.

TRBJ2-7,TRBV7-2,once,-,CASTTQRGYEQYF,TGTGCCAGCACCACTCAACGGGGTTACGAGCAGTACTTC
TRBJ2-1,TRBV7-9,-,-,CASSPPGSYNEQFF,TGTGCCAGCAGCCCCCCAGGCAGTTACAATGAGCAGTTCTTC
TRBJ2-7,TRBV27,few,TRBD2,CASKFAGESGSYEQYF,TGTGCCAGCAAGTTTGCGGGAGAATCAGGGTCCTACGAGCAGTACTTC
TRBJ2-2,TRBV6-6,few,TRBD1,CASSTRQGASTGELFF,TGTGCCAGCAGTACTCGACAGGGGGCGAGCACCGGGGAGCTGTTTTTT
TRBJ2-7,TRBV18,once,TRBD1,CASSPPGQGAYEQYF,TGTGCCAGCTCACCCCCGGGACAGGGGGCCTACGAGCAGTACTTC
TRBJ2-1,TRBV28,once,TRBD2,CATSGGYNEQFF,TGTGCAACTAGCGGCGGCTACAATGAGCAGTTCTTC
TRBJ2-2,TRBV7-7,-,TRBD2,CASSFRLAGGPDGELFF,TGTGCCAGCAGCTTCAGACTAGCGGGAGGGCCGGACGGGGAGCTGTTTTTT
TRBJ1-1,TRBV7-9,-,-,CASGTAKNTEAFF,TGTGCCAGCGGCACAGCAAAGAACACTGAAGCTTTCTTT
TRBJ2-7,TRBV15,-,TRBD2,CATSGKPGLAGPEQYF,TGTGCCACCAGCGGAAAACCGGGACTAGCGGGACCCGAGCAGTACTTC
TRBJ2-7,TRBV28,-,-,CASSDTRYEQYF,TGTGCCAGCAGCGACACAAGGTACGAGCAGTACTTC
TRBJ2-3,TRBV27,-,TRBD1,CASSSSQGVGTDTQYF,TGTGCCAGCAGTTCCTCACAGGGGGTAGGCACAGATACGCAGTATTTT